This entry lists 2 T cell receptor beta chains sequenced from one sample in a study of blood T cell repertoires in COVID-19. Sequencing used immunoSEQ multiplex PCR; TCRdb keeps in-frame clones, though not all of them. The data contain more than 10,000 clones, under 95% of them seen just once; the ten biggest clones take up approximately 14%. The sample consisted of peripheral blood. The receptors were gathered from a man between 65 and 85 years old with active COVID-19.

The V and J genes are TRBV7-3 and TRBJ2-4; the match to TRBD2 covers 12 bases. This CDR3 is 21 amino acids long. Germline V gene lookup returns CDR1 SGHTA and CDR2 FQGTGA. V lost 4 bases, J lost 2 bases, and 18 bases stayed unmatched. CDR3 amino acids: CASSSPDGLAGGPGTKNIQYF. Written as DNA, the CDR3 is TGTGCCAGCAGCTCCCCCGATGGGCTAGCGGGGGGGCCGGGGACCAAAAACATTCAGTACTTC.

CDR3 amino acids: CASSGSRGINTEAFF. The CDR3 bases are TGTGCCAGCAGTGGAAGCAGGGGTATTAACACTGAAGCTTTCTTT. The V gene is TRBV25-1, the J gene TRBJ1-1, with a possible D match to TRBD1 (6 bases). The CDR3 consists of 15 residues. V dropped 4 bases and J dropped 2 bases, with 14 bases sitting between them. CDR1 MGHDK and CDR2 SYGVNS come from the germline V gene.